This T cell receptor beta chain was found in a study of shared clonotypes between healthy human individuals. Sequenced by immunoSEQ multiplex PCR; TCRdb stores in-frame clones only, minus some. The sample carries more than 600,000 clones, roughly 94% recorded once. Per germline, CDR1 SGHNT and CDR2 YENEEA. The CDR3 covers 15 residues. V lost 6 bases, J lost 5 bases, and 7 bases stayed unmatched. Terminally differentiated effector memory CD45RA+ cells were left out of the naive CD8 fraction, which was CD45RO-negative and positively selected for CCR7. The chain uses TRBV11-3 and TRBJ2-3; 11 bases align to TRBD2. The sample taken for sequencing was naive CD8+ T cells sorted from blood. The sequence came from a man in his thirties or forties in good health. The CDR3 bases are TGTGCCAGCAGTTCCGGGACTAGCGGAGGAGATACGCAGTATTTT. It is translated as CASSSGTSGGDTQYF.